This entry describes one T cell receptor beta chain. This sample stems from a study of graft-versus-host responses after intestinal transplantation. The CDR3 is 14 amino acids. Germline V gives CDR1 MNHEY, CDR2 SMNVEV (reference sequence). Germline trimming cut 2 bases from V and 5 bases from J; bases unmatched to any gene: 1. Generated by immunoSEQ multiplex PCR, the TCRdb table keeps only in-frame clones and is missing some. Of tens of thousands of clones listed, more than 75% were seen once; the top ten hold under 3%. The sample was PBMCs, taken around 120 days after intestinal transplantation. The sequence derives from a human patient who received an intestinal transplant, so some T cells may come from the graft donor. The rearrangement links TRBV27 to TRBJ2-7, with TRBD1 identical over 12 bases. CDR3 nucleotides: TGTGCCAGCAGTTTAGGGACAGGGGGCCACGAGCAGTACTTC. Encoded protein: CASSLGTGGHEQYF.